The rows below give T cell receptor beta chains drawn from one sample of a study of T-cell reconstitution after alpha-beta-depleted transplantation in children. From the PCR reads, TCRdb called clonotypes with MiXCR, one entry per CDR3 protein. This sample carries about 200,000 distinct CDR3 sequences, about 6.6% of them seen once, and the ten largest clones take roughly 6%. Sequencing was performed on PBMCs, taken before TCRalphabeta/CD19-depleted stem cell transplant. Receptors were obtained from a boy under 10 years old with acute lymphoblastic leukemia, due to receive a stem cell transplant. The CDR3 runs from the conserved cysteine through the conserved F or W. The D gene is left open where the match is weak. Not all rows give a size; the values are once, few, many and, for expanded clones, a class.

TRBV10-2	-	many	TRBJ2-7	TGCGCCAGCAGTGGGTCCGGGGGCGAGCAGTACTTC	CASSGSGGEQYF
TRBV24-1	TRBD2	many	TRBJ2-1	TGTGCCACGTCAGCGGGGGGATTCTCCTACAATGAGCAGTTCTTC	CATSAGGFSYNEQFF
TRBV7-2	-	many	TRBJ2-3	TGTGCCAGCAGCTTAGTTGGCGGGACGCCAGGGCATTTT	CASSLVGGTPGHF
TRBV4-3	TRBD2	many	TRBJ2-6	TGCGCCAGCAGCCAGGCGGGGGGCTTTGGGGCCAACGTCCTGACTTTC	CASSQAGGFGANVLTF
TRBV18	-	-	TRBJ2-7	TGTGCCAGCTCACCGGGGCAGCGGGCCTACGAGCAGTACTTC	CASSPGQRAYEQYF
TRBV10-3	-	many	TRBJ2-6	TGTGCCATCAGTGTTCAGGGGACCTCCTCTGGGGCCAACGTCCTGACTTTC	CAISVQGTSSGANVLTF
TRBV7-3	-	-	TRBJ1-1	TGTGCCAGCAGCTTAGCTGGGTCCGCCACTGAAGCTTTCTTT	CASSLAGSATEAFF
TRBV20-1	-	many	TRBJ2-5	TGCAGTGCTAGGGCCGGAGGAGAGACCCAGTACTTC	CSARAGGETQYF
TRBV10-3	TRBD1	many	TRBJ2-2	TGTGCCATCAGTGAGATGGGGGACAGGGACACCGGGGAGCTGTTTTTT	CAISEMGDRDTGELFF
TRBV4-2	-	-	TRBJ2-6	TGTGCCAGCAGCCACGGGTCCCGAGCGGTGATGGGGGCCAACGTCCTGACTTTC	CASSHGSRAVMGANVLTF
TRBV10-2	-	few	TRBJ2-3	TGCGCCAGCAGCCCGGGAGCCACTAGCACAGATACGCAGTATTTT	CASSPGATSTDTQYF
TRBV30	-	-	TRBJ2-7	TGTGCCTGGAGTGAGGGGTTTAGCGAGCAGTACTTC	CAWSEGFSEQYF
TRBV11-2	-	many	TRBJ2-5	TGTGCCAGCAGCTTAGAGGTCAGAATAGGAGAGACCCAGTACTTC	CASSLEVRIGETQYF
TRBV27	-	many	TRBJ1-2	TGTGCCAGCAGTGAAGCCCCGGGAGGCTATGGCTACACCTTC	CASSEAPGGYGYTF
TRBV12-3/TRBV12-4	-	many	TRBJ1-6	TGTGCCAGCAGCCCAGGGGAACTAAGCTCCTATAATTCACCCCTCCACTTT	CASSPGELSSYNSPLHF
TRBV6-6	TRBD2	many	TRBJ2-3	TGTGCCAGCAGTACTACGTGGCGGGGGGGCTCGTCGACAGATACGCAGTATTTT	CASSTTWRGGSSTDTQYF
TRBV10-3	-	many	TRBJ1-3	TGTGCCATCAGAGGACAGATCTCTGGAAACACCATATATTTT	CAIRGQISGNTIYF
TRBV20-1	-	many	TRBJ1-6	TGCAGTGCTGGGGGACAACCCCTCCACTTT	CSAGGQPLHF
TRBV6-5	-	many	TRBJ2-5	TGTGCCAGCAGTTACAGACAGCCAGAGACCCAGTACTTC	CASSYRQPETQYF
TRBV28	-	few	TRBJ2-3	TGTGCCACCGCTAGCGCGTATGATACAGATACGCAGTATTTT	CATASAYDTDTQYF
TRBV9	-	many	TRBJ2-3	TGTGCCAGCAGCGTTCGGGCCTCCGGCACAGATACGCAGTATTTT	CASSVRASGTDTQYF
TRBV6-5	-	few	TRBJ2-2	TGTGCCAGCAGCTGGTCCACCGGGGAGCTGTTTTTT	CASSWSTGELFF
TRBV7-9	-	-	TRBJ1-5	TGTGCCAGCAGCCCCCCGGGCCGGGGGAATCAGCCCCAGCATTTT	CASSPPGRGNQPQHF
TRBV29-1	-	many	TRBJ2-7	TGCAGCGTTGAACTGTCGATCGACAGGAACTACGAGCAGTACTTC	CSVELSIDRNYEQYF
TRBV7-9	-	-	TRBJ2-5	TGTGCCAGCAGCTTAGCCCCCGGGACCCAGTACTTC	CASSLAPGTQYF
TRBV9	-	many	TRBJ2-7	TGTGCCAGCAGCGTAGGCCGGGGGTCAAACTACGAGCAGTACTTC	CASSVGRGSNYEQYF
TRBV5-6	-	many	TRBJ2-1	TGTGCCAGCAGAAAATCCGACGGATACAATGAGCAGTTCTTC	CASRKSDGYNEQFF
TRBV27	-	many	TRBJ1-3	TGTGCCAGCAGTTCCTCGACAGACTCTGGAAACACCATATATTTT	CASSSSTDSGNTIYF
TRBV7-9	TRBD2	many	TRBJ2-1	TGTGCCAGCAGCGCCAAACTAGCGCTGTACAATGAGCAGTTCTTC	CASSAKLALYNEQFF
TRBV28	-	many	TRBJ1-6	TGTGCCAGCAGTTTCGGACCCTACCTAGCGTCACCCCTCCACTTT	CASSFGPYLASPLHF
TRBV27	-	many	TRBJ2-7	TGTGCCAGCTGGGAGGTGTCCTACGAGCAGTACTTC	CASWEVSYEQYF
TRBV20-1	-	many	TRBJ2-3	TGCAGTGCTAGAGATCTTCGGGATACGCAGTATTTT	CSARDLRDTQYF
TRBV11-2	TRBD1	many	TRBJ2-5	TGTGCCAGCAGCGCCAATCAGGGGGTTGTAGAGACCCAGTACTTC	CASSANQGVVETQYF
TRBV5-1	-	many	TRBJ2-5	TGCGCCAGCAGCTTGGACGGCAGAAGACAAGAGACCCAGTACTTC	CASSLDGRRQETQYF
TRBV28	-	few	TRBJ2-7	TGTGCCAGCAGTTTAAAGGGGCAATGGGACTACGAGCAGTACTTC	CASSLKGQWDYEQYF
TRBV3-1	TRBD2	many	TRBJ2-1	TGTGCCAGCAGCTTTACGGGACTAGCGGGAGTCCCCTCCTACAATGAGCAGTTCTTC	CASSFTGLAGVPSYNEQFF
TRBV7-2	-	-	TRBJ2-7	TGTGCCAGCAGCGCCGACAACGAGCAGTACTTC	CASSADNEQYF
TRBV28	-	many	TRBJ2-1	TGTGCCAGCAGTTTAACCCTTCGACTAGATAGCTCCTACAATGAGCAGTTCTTC	CASSLTLRLDSSYNEQFF
TRBV28	-	many	TRBJ2-7	TGTGCCAGCAGTTTCTCCCTCGCCGATTCGGGTGGCTACGAGCAGTACTTC	CASSFSLADSGGYEQYF
TRBV28	-	-	TRBJ1-5	TGTGCCAGCAGTGTAAGGGGTGTTGGAAATCAGCCCCAGCATTTT	CASSVRGVGNQPQHF
TRBV4-2	-	many	TRBJ1-5	TGTGCCAGCAGCCAGGCCCGGGGGGATTATCAGCCCCAGCATTTT	CASSQARGDYQPQHF
TRBV7-9	TRBD1	few	TRBJ2-7	TGTGCCAGCAGCCCAACCGGGACAGTGAGCTCCTACGAGCAGTACTTC	CASSPTGTVSSYEQYF
TRBV28	-	few	TRBJ2-3	TGTGCCAGCAGTTTCACGTCCCGTGCTGGGGGCGGGACAGATACGCAGTATTTT	CASSFTSRAGGGTDTQYF
TRBV29-1	-	many	TRBJ2-4	TGCAGCGTTGGGGGCAGGGAAAACATTCAGTACTTC	CSVGGRENIQYF
TRBV6-2/TRBV6-3	-	-	TRBJ2-1	TGTGCCAGCAGCCCTTTAACTAGCAATGAGCAGTTCTTC	CASSPLTSNEQFF
TRBV5-1	-	many	TRBJ2-3	TGCGCCAGCAGCTTGGAGGGCCTCACAGATACGCAGTATTTT	CASSLEGLTDTQYF
TRBV7-2	-	many	TRBJ2-3	TGTGCCAGCAGCCCTCGGGACGCACGCACAGATACGCAGTATTTT	CASSPRDARTDTQYF
TRBV24-1	-	many	TRBJ1-1	TGTGCCACCAGTGACCCCGTTGAGGGGGGTGAAGCTTTCTTT	CATSDPVEGGEAFF